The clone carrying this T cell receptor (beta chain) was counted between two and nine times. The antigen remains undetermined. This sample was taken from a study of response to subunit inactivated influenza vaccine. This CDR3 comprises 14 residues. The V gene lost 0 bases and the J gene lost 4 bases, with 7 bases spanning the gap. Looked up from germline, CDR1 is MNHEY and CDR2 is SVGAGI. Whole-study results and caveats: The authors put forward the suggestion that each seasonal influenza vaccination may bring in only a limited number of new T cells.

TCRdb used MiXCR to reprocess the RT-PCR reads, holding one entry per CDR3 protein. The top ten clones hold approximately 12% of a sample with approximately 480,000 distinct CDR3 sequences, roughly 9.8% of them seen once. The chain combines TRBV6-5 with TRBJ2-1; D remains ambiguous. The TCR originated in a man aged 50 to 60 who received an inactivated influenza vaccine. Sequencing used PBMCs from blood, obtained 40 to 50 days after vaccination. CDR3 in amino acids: CASSYSDPYNEQFF. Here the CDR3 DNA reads TGTGCCAGCAGTTACTCGGATCCATACAATGAGCAGTTCTTC.